This T cell receptor (beta chain) was recovered during a study of blood T cell repertoires in COVID-19. Overall study context: In each case, the material was cDNA or gDNA derived from T cells, B-cell-depleted T cells, or PBMCs.

The V gene lost 7 bases and the J gene lost 7 bases, with 13 bases spanning the gap. Germline V lookup: CDR1 LNHDA, CDR2 SQIVND (reference sequence). CDR3 size: 12 residues. Method: immunoSEQ multiplex PCR; TCRdb's copy keeps in-frame clones and lacks some. The sample has roughly 240,000 clones, 82% seen once. The sample consisted of peripheral blood. The chain is built from TRBV19 and TRBJ1-1; D is undetermined. The source is a woman aged 70-85 years with acute or convalescent COVID-19. The chain's CDR3 is CASKPQAGEAFF. DNA for the CDR3: TGTGCCAGTAAACCCCAGGCAGGTGAAGCTTTCTTT.